The rows below give T cell receptor beta chains drawn from one sample of a study of T cells after yellow fever vaccination. TCRdb reanalysed the 5' RACE reads using MiXCR and keeps one entry per CDR3 protein. The sample contains over 130,000 distinct CDR3 sequences, more than 6% of which appear only once. The sample consisted of CD4+ T cells sorted from PBMCs, taken 5 days after the yellow fever booster vaccination. The receptors were sampled from a man under 40 who received the YFV17D yellow fever vaccine. Each CDR3 is given with its conserved first and last residue. D genes are given only for firm matches. The listing skips clone size in some rows; elsewhere it reads once, few, many or a size class.

d_call | j_call | v_call | clone_size | cdr3_aa | cdr3_nt
. | TRBJ2-7 | TRBV6-6 | many | CASRSREYEQYF | TGTGCCAGCAGGTCGAGGGAATACGAGCAGTACTTC
TRBD2 | TRBJ2-7 | TRBV10-2 | many | CARGRTPYEQYF | TGCGCCCGCGGGAGGACCCCCTACGAGCAGTACTTC
TRBD2 | TRBJ2-7 | TRBV7-2 | many | CASSLAPGLAGGAGSHEQYF | TGTGCCAGCAGCTTAGCGCCGGGTCTAGCGGGAGGAGCGGGATCCCACGAGCAGTACTTC
. | TRBJ2-5 | TRBV3-1 | many | CASSLQGGETQYF | TGTGCCAGCAGCCTACAGGGCGGAGAGACCCAGTACTTC
TRBD2 | TRBJ2-3 | TRBV20-1 | few | CSARVGLAGESTDTQYF | TGCAGTGCCAGGGTGGGACTAGCGGGGGAATCCACAGATACGCAGTATTTT
. | TRBJ2-3 | TRBV6-6 | many | CASRVASTDTQYF | TGTGCCAGCCGGGTGGCTAGCACAGATACGCAGTATTTT
. | TRBJ1-2 | TRBV15 | few | CATSRDPSAAQGGYTF | TGTGCCACCAGCAGAGATCCATCGGCCGCACAGGGAGGCTACACCTTC
TRBD1 | TRBJ2-5 | TRBV27 | many | CASSPGQGWETQYF | TGTGCCAGCAGTCCGGGACAGGGTTGGGAGACCCAGTACTTC
. | TRBJ2-2 | TRBV7-2 | many | CASSRLNTGELFF | TGTGCCAGCAGTCGATTGAACACCGGGGAGCTGTTTTTT
. | TRBJ2-5 | TRBV7-2 | many | CASSLLTAQGETQYF | TGTGCCAGCAGCTTATTGACAGCCCAGGGAGAGACCCAGTACTTC
TRBD1 | TRBJ2-7 | TRBV5-1 | many | CASSRDRQYEQYF | TGCGCCAGCAGCAGGGACAGGCAGTACGAGCAGTACTTC
. | TRBJ1-2 | TRBV5-5 | few | CASSLGGSGNYGYTF | TGTGCCAGCAGCTTAGGGGGAAGCGGTAACTATGGCTACACCTTC
. | TRBJ2-4 | TRBV9 | many | CASSPLGGLAKNIQYF | TGTGCCAGCAGCCCCCTCGGGGGCCTAGCCAAAAACATTCAGTACTTC
TRBD2 | TRBJ2-1 | TRBV19 | . | CASSIRLAGGPPPEQFF | TGTGCCAGTAGTATTCGACTAGCGGGAGGGCCCCCCCCTGAGCAGTTCTTC
. | TRBJ1-4 | TRBV7-2 | many | CASSLERGRVGEKLFF | TGTGCCAGCAGCTTAGAGAGGGGAAGAGTCGGTGAAAAACTGTTTTTT
TRBD1 | TRBJ2-5 | TRBV29-1 | many | CSALKGTGVETQYF | TGCAGCGCACTAAAGGGAACAGGGGTGGAGACCCAGTACTTC
. | TRBJ2-1 | TRBV6-5 | many | CAACASLGYNEQFF | TGTGCCGCCTGCGCGTCCCTGGGGTACAATGAGCAGTTCTTC
TRBD2 | TRBJ2-7 | TRBV18 | few | CASSRGTSGRFEQYF | TGTGCCAGCTCACGAGGGACTAGCGGGAGGTTTGAGCAGTACTTC
. | TRBJ1-2 | TRBV4-3 | many | CASSGQGSRGYTF | TGCGCCAGCAGCGGGCAGGGAAGTCGTGGCTACACCTTC
TRBD2 | TRBJ2-7 | TRBV4-3 | many | CASSQKTGLAGGLSSYEQYF | TGCGCCAGCAGCCAAAAAACGGGACTAGCGGGAGGTCTGAGCTCCTACGAGCAGTACTTC
. | TRBJ2-7 | TRBV5-6 | many | CASSLVGSISYEQYF | TGTGCCAGCAGCTTGGTCGGGAGCATCTCCTACGAGCAGTACTTC
. | TRBJ2-6 | TRBV11-2 | many | CASSLAGANVLTF | TGTGCCAGCAGCTTAGCTGGGGCCAACGTCCTGACTTTC
. | TRBJ2-1 | TRBV19 | many | CASRDPRLYNEQFF | TGTGCCAGTAGGGATCCGAGACTGTACAATGAGCAGTTCTTC
. | TRBJ2-3 | TRBV28 | many | CASRGEPLDTQYF | TGTGCCAGTCGTGGAGAGCCTTTGGATACGCAGTATTTT
. | TRBJ2-1 | TRBV5-5 | many | CASSFSRESSYNEQFF | TGTGCCAGCAGCTTCTCTCGGGAGAGCTCCTACAATGAGCAGTTCTTC
TRBD1 | TRBJ1-2 | TRBV20-1 | many | CSASYDRVLNGYTF | TGCAGTGCTAGTTACGACAGGGTATTGAATGGCTACACCTTC
. | TRBJ1-4 | TRBV5-4 | . | CASSLGGVSSEKLFF | TGTGCCAGCAGCTTGGGTGGGGTTAGTAGTGAAAAACTGTTTTTT
TRBD2 | TRBJ2-7 | TRBV30 | many | CAWGLGSYEQYF | TGTGCCTGGGGACTAGGCTCCTACGAGCAGTACTTC
TRBD1 | TRBJ1-1 | TRBV7-9 | . | CASSPDREAFF | TGTGCCAGCAGCCCAGACAGGGAGGCTTTCTTT
TRBD2 | TRBJ2-3 | TRBV19 | . | CASSNDMTSGGTDTQYF | TGTGCCAGTAGTAACGATATGACTAGCGGAGGCACAGATACGCAGTATTTT
. | TRBJ1-2 | TRBV11-2 | many | CASSSTQFYGYTF | TGTGCCAGCAGCAGCACCCAGTTCTATGGCTACACCTTC
. | TRBJ2-2 | TRBV20-1 | many | CSAQRGGDPRELFF | TGCAGTGCCCAAAGAGGGGGGGACCCCCGGGAGCTGTTTTTT
TRBD2 | TRBJ2-1 | TRBV20-1 | many | CSARDGGLAAPQEQFF | TGCAGTGCTAGAGATGGGGGACTAGCGGCTCCTCAGGAGCAGTTCTTC
TRBD2 | TRBJ2-7 | TRBV4-2 | many | CASSQGTSGRNEQYF | TGTGCCAGCAGCCAAGGGACTAGCGGGAGGAACGAGCAGTACTTC
TRBD2 | TRBJ2-7 | TRBV7-2 | many | CASGDGGRLQGQYF | TGTGCCTCGGGAGATGGCGGGAGGCTTCAGGGGCAGTACTTC
. | TRBJ2-5 | TRBV4-3 | many | CASSQDRGSLQETQYF | TGCGCCAGCAGCCAAGATCGGGGCAGCCTCCAAGAGACCCAGTACTTC
TRBD1 | TRBJ2-3 | TRBV4-3 | . | CASSQEGQGTDTQYF | TGCGCCAGCAGCCAGGAAGGACAGGGAACAGATACGCAGTATTTT
TRBD1 | TRBJ2-7 | TRBV12-3/TRBV12-4 | . | CASSLGGQAYEQYF | TGTGCCAGCAGTTTAGGAGGACAGGCCTACGAGCAGTACTTC
. | TRBJ2-1 | TRBV6-6 | many | CASSSINEQFF | TGTGCCAGCAGCTCAATAAATGAGCAGTTCTTC
TRBD1 | TRBJ2-7 | TRBV29-1 | many | CSVRDRVYEQYF | TGCAGCGTTAGGGACAGGGTCTACGAGCAGTACTTC
. | TRBJ1-5 | TRBV11-2 | many | CASSLSPGGRLGQPQHF | TGTGCCAGCAGCTTATCCCCCGGGGGCAGGCTCGGTCAGCCCCAGCATTTT
. | TRBJ2-3 | TRBV20-1 | many | CSAERYGTDTQYF | TGCAGTGCCGAGCGGTATGGCACAGATACGCAGTATTTT
. | TRBJ2-5 | TRBV4-1 | many | CASSHPRDKETQYF | TGCGCCAGCAGCCATCCCCGGGACAAAGAGACCCAGTACTTC
. | TRBJ1-6 | TRBV15 | many | CATSRVPRDNSPLHF | TGTGCCACCAGCAGAGTGCCGCGTGATAATTCACCCCTCCACTTT
TRBD2 | TRBJ2-7 | TRBV7-8 | many | CASSLVQRGGEQYF | TGTGCCAGCAGCTTAGTCCAGCGGGGTGGGGAGCAGTACTTC
TRBD2 | TRBJ2-7 | TRBV6-2/TRBV6-3 | many | CASSPSTSGRDEYF | TGTGCCAGCAGCCCTTCGACTAGCGGGAGGGATGAGTACTTC